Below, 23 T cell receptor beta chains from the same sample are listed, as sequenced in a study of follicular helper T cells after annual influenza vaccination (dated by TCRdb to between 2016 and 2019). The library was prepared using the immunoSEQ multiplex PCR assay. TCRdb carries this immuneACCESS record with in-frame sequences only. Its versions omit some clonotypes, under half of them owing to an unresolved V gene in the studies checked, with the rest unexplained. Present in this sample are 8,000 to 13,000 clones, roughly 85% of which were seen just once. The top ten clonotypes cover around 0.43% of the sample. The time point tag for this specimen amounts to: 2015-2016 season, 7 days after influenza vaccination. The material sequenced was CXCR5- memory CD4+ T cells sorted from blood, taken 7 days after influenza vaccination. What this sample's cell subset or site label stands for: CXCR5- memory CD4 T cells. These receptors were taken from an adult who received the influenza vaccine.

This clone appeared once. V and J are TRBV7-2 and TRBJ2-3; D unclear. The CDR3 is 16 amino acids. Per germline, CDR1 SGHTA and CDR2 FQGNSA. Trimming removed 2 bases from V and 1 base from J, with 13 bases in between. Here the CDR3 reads CASSLIGAGGTDTQYF. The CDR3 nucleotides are TGTGCCAGCAGCTTAATCGGAGCCGGCGGCACAGATACGCAGTATTTT.

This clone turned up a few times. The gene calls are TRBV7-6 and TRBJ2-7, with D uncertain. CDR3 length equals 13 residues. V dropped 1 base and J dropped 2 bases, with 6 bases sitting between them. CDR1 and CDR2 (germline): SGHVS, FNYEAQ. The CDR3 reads CASSLDEPYEQYF. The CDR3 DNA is TGTGCCAGCAGCTTAGATGAACCCTACGAGCAGTACTTC.

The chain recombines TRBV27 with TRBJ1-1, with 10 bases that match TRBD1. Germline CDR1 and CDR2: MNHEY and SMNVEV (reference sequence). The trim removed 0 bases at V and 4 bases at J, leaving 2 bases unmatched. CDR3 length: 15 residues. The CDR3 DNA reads TGTGCCAGCAGTTTATCGGACAGGGGGTTCACTGAAGCTTTCTTT. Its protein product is CASSLSDRGFTEAFF.

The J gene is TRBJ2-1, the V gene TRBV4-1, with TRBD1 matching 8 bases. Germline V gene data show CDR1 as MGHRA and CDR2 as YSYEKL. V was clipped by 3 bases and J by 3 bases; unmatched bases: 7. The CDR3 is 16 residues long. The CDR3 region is CASSHGRDRYYNEQFF. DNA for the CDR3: TGCGCCAGCAGCCACGGTCGGGACAGGTACTACAATGAGCAGTTCTTC.

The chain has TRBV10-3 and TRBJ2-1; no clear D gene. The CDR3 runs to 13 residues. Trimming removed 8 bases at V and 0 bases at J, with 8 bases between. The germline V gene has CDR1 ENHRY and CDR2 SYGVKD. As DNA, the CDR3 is TGTGCCATCCGCCCGAGCTCCTACAATGAGCAGTTCTTC. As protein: CAIRPSSYNEQFF.

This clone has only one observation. The CDR3 loop reads CASSLGLGGEAFF. CDR3 bases: TGTGCCAGCAGCTTAGGGCTGGGGGGGGAAGCTTTCTTT. This chain joins TRBV11-2 and TRBJ1-1; D perhaps matches TRBD1 (5 bases). Trimming left V 1 base short and J 8 bases short, with 11 bases between. Germline CDR1 and CDR2: SGHAT and FQNNGV. The CDR3 has 13 amino acids.

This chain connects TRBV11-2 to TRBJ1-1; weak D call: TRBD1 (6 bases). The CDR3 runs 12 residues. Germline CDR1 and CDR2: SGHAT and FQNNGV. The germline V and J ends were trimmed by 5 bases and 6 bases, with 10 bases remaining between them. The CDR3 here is CASSGRTAEAFF. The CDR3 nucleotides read TGTGCCAGCAGCGGAAGGACAGCTGAAGCTTTCTTT.

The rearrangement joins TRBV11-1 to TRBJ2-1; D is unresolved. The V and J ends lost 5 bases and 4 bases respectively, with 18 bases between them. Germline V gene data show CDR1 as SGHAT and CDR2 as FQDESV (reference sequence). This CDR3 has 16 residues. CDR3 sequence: CASSPRGVGYYNEQFF. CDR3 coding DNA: TGTGCCAGCAGCCCGCGAGGCGTCGGCTATTACAATGAGCAGTTCTTC.

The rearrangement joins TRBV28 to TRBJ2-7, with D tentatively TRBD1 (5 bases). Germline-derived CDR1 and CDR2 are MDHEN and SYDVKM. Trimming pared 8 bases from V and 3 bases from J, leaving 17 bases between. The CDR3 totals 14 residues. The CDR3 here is CASSAPGHSYEQYF. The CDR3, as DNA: TGTGCCAGCTCCGCTCCCGGACACAGCTACGAGCAGTACTTC.

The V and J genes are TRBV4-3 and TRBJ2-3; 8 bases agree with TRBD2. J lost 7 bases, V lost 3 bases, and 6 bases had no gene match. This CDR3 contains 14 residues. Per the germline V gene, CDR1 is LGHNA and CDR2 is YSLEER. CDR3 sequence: CASSQRSGGYTQYF. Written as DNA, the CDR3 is TGCGCCAGCAGCCAGAGGAGCGGGGGTTATACGCAGTATTTT.

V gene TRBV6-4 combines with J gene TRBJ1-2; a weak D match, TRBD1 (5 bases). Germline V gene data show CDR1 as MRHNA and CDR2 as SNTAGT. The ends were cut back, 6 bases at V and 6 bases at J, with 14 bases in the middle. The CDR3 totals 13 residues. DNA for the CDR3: TGTGCCAGCAGCCCCACAAGGGGAAATGGCTACACCTTC. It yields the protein CASSPTRGNGYTF.

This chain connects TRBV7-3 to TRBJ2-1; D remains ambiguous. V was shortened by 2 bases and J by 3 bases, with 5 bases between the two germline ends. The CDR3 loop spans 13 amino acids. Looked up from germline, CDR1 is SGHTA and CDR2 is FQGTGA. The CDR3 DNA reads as TGTGCCAGCAGCTTAGGCAGCTACAATGAGCAGTTCTTC. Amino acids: CASSLGSYNEQFF. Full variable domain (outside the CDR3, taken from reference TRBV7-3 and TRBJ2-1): GAGVSQTPSNKVTEKGKYVELRCDPISGHTALYWYRQSLGQGPEFLIYFQGTGAADDSGLPNDRFFAVRPEGSVSTLKIQRTERGDSAVYLCASSLGSYNEQFFGPGTRLTVL.

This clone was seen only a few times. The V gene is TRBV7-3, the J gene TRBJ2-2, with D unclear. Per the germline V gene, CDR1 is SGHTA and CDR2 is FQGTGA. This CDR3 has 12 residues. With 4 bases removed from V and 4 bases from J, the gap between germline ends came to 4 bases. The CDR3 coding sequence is TGTGCCAGCAGCTCCTTCACCGGGGAGCTGTTTTTT. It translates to CASSSFTGELFF.

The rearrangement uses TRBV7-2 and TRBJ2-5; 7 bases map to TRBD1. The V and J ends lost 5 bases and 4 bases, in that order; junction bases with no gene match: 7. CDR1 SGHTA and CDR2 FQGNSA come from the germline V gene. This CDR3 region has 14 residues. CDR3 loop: CASSPDRVGETQYF. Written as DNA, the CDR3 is TGTGCCAGCAGCCCCGACAGGGTGGGAGAGACCCAGTACTTC. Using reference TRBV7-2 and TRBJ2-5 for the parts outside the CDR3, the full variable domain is GAGVSQSPSNKVTEKGKDVELRCDPISGHTALYWYRQSLGQGLEFLIYFQGNSAPDKSGLPSDRFSAERTGGSVSTLTIQRTQQEDSAVYLCASSPDRVGETQYFGPGTRLLVL.

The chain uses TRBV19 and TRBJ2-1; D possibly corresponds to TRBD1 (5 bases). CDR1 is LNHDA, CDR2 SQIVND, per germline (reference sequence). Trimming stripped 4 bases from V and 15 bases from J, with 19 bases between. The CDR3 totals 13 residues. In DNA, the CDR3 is TGTGCCAGTAGTAAACAGGCGCCCCTTGATCGGTTCTTC. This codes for CASSKQAPLDRFF.

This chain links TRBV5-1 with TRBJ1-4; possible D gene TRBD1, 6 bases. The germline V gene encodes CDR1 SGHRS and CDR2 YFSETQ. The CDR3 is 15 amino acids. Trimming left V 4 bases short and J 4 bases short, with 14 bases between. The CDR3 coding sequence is TGCGCCAGCAGCCCGGGGACATTGGGTAATGAAAAACTGTTTTTT. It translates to CASSPGTLGNEKLFF.

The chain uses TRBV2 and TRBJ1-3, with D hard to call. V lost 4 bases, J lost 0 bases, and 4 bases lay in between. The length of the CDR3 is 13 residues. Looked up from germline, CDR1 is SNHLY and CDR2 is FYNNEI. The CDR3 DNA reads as TGTGCCAGCAGTGTCCGCTCTGGAAACACCATATATTTT. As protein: CASSVRSGNTIYF.

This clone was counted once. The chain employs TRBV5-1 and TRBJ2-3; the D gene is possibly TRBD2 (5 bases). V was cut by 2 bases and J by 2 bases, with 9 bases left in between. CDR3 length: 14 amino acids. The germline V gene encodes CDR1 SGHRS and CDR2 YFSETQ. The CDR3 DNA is TGCGCCAGCAGCTTCCTAGCATCCACAGATACGCAGTATTTT. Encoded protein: CASSFLASTDTQYF.

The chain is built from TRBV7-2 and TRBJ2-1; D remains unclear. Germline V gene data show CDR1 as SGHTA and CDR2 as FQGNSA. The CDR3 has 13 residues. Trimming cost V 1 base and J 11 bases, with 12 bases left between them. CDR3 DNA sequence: TGTGCCAGCAGCTTAGAAGGGTATCGGAAGCAGTTCTTC. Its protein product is CASSLEGYRKQFF.

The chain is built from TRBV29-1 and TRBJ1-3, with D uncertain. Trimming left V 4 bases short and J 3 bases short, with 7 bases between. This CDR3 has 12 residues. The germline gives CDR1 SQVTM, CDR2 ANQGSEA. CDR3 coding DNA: TGCAGCGTTGTCGGGATTGGAAACACCATATATTTT. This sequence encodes CSVVGIGNTIYF.

CDR3 DNA sequence: TGTGCCAGCTCCCTCGGACAGGGTGATGGGTACGAGCAGTACTTC. Residues: CASSLGQGDGYEQYF. The V call is TRBV18, the J call TRBJ2-7, with 8 positions matching TRBD1. Per the germline V gene, CDR1 is KGHSH and CDR2 is LQKENI. V dropped 6 bases and J dropped 4; count of bases not matched to a gene: 11. This CDR3 has 15 residues.

CDR3 sequence (DNA): TGTGCCAGCAGCTTAGTATCGGCAGATAGCTCCTATAATTCACCCCTCCACTTT. It specifies CASSLVSADSSYNSPLHF. The rearrangement uses TRBV7-9 and TRBJ1-6; D unresolved. V lost 1 base and J 0 bases, leaving 13 bases between the germline ends. CDR1 and CDR2 (germline): SEHNR, FQNEAQ (reference sequence). CDR3 length: 18 residues.

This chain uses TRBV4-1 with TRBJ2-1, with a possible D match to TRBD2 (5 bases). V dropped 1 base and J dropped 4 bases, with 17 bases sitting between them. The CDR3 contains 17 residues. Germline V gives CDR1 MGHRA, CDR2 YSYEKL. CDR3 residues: CASSQGGGRVGYNEQFF. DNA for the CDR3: TGCGCCAGCAGCCAAGGCGGAGGAAGGGTGGGTTACAATGAGCAGTTCTTC.